Following are 29 T cell receptor beta chains from one sample sequenced in a study of control samples from healthy donors and cancer patients. The repertoire was sequenced with immunoSEQ multiplex PCR; TCRdb's copy has only in-frame clones and lacks some. Of around 94,000 clones listed, more than 85% are singletons. Sequenced: blood. These receptors were taken from a woman aged 30 to 39 in good health.

The genes are TRBV12-3 or TRBV12-4 and TRBJ2-1; the D is unclear. Trimming pared 6 bases from V and 6 bases from J, leaving 9 bases between. This CDR3 has 12 residues. CDR3 sequence (DNA): TGTGCCAGCAGATTGAACAGCAATGAGCAGTTCTTC. Amino acids: CASRLNSNEQFF.

This clone was seen more than once but under ten times. V gene TRBV21-1 combines with J gene TRBJ1-4. TRBV21-1 corresponds to a pseudogene. This CDR3 spans 15 amino acids. The CDR3 sequence: CASSKGRDTNEKLFF. The CDR3 nucleotides are TGTGCCAGCAGCAAGGGCCGGGACACTAATGAAAAACTGTTTTTT.

The rearrangement uses TRBV5-1 and TRBJ2-1, with 15 positions matching TRBD2. Germline CDR1 SGHRS, CDR2 YFSETQ. The CDR3 is 18 residues long. V dropped 4 bases and J dropped 6; count of bases not matched to a gene: 11. In nucleotides, the CDR3 is TGCGCCAGCAGCGGGGGACTAGCGGGAGGCCCCTTGTTCAATGAGCAGTTCTTC. This codes for CASSGGLAGGPLFNEQFF.

This clone was observed once. The chain couples TRBV29-1 to TRBJ2-3; maybe TRBD2 (5 bases). This CDR3 is 12 amino acids long. V dropped 2 bases and J dropped 3 bases, with 6 bases sitting between them. The V gene's germline CDR1 is SQVTM and CDR2 ANQGSEA. For the CDR3, the DNA is TGCAGCGTTGAACTAGCAACAGATACGCAGTATTTT. Protein sequence: CSVELATDTQYF.

A word on this clone: The identical CDR3 is also encoded by other nucleotide sequences in the sample. The chain carries TRBV5-1 and TRBJ1-2; no reliable D call. V was clipped by 4 bases and J by 2 bases, with 9 bases between them. Germline V gene data show CDR1 as SGHRS and CDR2 as YFSETQ. This CDR3 is 13 amino acids long. In DNA form, the CDR3 reads TGCGCCAGCAGCCCTGACACGAACTATGGCTACACCTTC. Translated, it gives CASSPDTNYGYTF.

This clone was recorded once. The genes are TRBV9 and TRBJ2-1, with unresolved D. The CDR3 is 14 residues long. CDR1 is SGDLS, CDR2 YYNGEE, per germline. V shed 1 base and J shed 6 bases, with 11 bases lying between them. CDR3 bases: TGTGCCAGCAGCGTAAGCACAGCTAGCAATGAGCAGTTCTTC. It translates to CASSVSTASNEQFF.

This rearrangement joins TRBV2 to TRBJ1-2; tentatively, D is TRBD1 (6 bases). CDR1 is SNHLY, CDR2 FYNNEI, per germline. The V and J ends lost 6 bases and 4 bases respectively, with 12 bases between them. The CDR3 is 13 amino acids. The CDR3 bases are TGTGCCAGCAGCGCGGACAGTCTCTATGGCTACACCTTC. It is translated as CASSADSLYGYTF.

This rearrangement joins TRBV29-1 to TRBJ1-2; D is unresolved. V dropped 6 bases and J dropped 4 bases, with 15 bases sitting between them. CDR3 length: 13 residues. Germline V CDR1 and CDR2: SQVTM, ANQGSEA. The CDR3 DNA follows: TGCAGCGTGCGGCCTTCAGTAGGCTATGGCTACACCTTC. It encodes CSVRPSVGYGYTF.

This chain links TRBV11-1 with TRBJ1-1; D gene uncertain. The CDR3 runs to 14 residues. Germline assignment: CDR1 SGHAT and CDR2 FQDESV (reference sequence). The V end lost 0 bases, the J end lost 1 base, and 6 bases lay between the germline ends. The CDR3 DNA reads as TGTGCCAGCAGCTTAGCGCCAGGGAACACTGAAGCTTTCTTT. It encodes CASSLAPGNTEAFF. Drawing the rest from reference TRBV11-1 and TRBJ1-1, the complete variable domain is EAEVAQSPRYKITEKSQAVAFWCDPISGHATLYWYRQILGQGPELLVQFQDESVVDDSQLPKDRFSAERLKGVDSTLKIQPAELGDSAMYLCASSLAPGNTEAFFGQGTRLTVV.

The chain joins TRBV3-1 (or the pseudogene TRBV3-2) to TRBJ2-5, with D possibly being TRBD2 (6 bases). Germline lookup yields CDR1 LGHDT and CDR2 YNNKEL (reference sequence). This CDR3 spans 15 amino acids. The V end was cut by 3 bases, the J end by 4 bases, with 15 bases between. The CDR3 DNA reads as TGTGCCAGCAGCCAGCGGGATCTCCGGGGAGAGACCCAGTACTTC. Protein product: CASSQRDLRGETQYF.

This chain uses TRBV4-1 with TRBJ2-5; D is ambiguous. The V gene's germline CDR1 is MGHRA and CDR2 YSYEKL. The CDR3 covers 14 residues. V shed 5 bases and J shed 2 bases, with 12 bases lying between them. CDR3 coding DNA: TGCGCCAGCAGCACGGTCGGGTTTCAAGAGACCCAGTACTTC. This gives the protein CASSTVGFQETQYF.

V gene TRBV7-9 combines with J gene TRBJ1-5; 12 bases agree with TRBD1. This CDR3 has 15 residues. Germline-derived CDR1 and CDR2 are SEHNR and FQNEAQ (reference sequence). V shed 5 bases, J shed 3 bases, and the junction held 2 bases outside the gene matches. The CDR3 DNA is TGTGCCAGCAGCGGGACAGGGGGCATCAATCAGCCCCAGCATTTT. Its translation: CASSGTGGINQPQHF.

This rearrangement joins TRBV5-1 to TRBJ1-2; 8 nucleotides align to TRBD1. V was pared by 0 bases and J by 4 bases, with 14 bases of the junction left unmatched. Germline loops: CDR1 SGHRS, CDR2 YFSETQ. The CDR3 totals 18 residues. Written as DNA, the CDR3 is TGCGCCAGCAGCTTGGGATCCCTTACAGGGGGGAATTCCTATGGCTACACCTTC. Protein product: CASSLGSLTGGNSYGYTF.

The chain carries TRBV4-2 and TRBJ2-7; D might be TRBD1 or TRBD2, each matching 6 bases. In germline, CDR1 is LGHNA, CDR2 YNFKEQ. V lost 1 base, J lost 0 bases, and 13 bases lay in between. This CDR3 comprises 16 residues. The CDR3 here is CASSQAIADSSYEQYF. CDR3 DNA sequence: TGTGCCAGCAGCCAAGCGATAGCGGACAGCTCCTACGAGCAGTACTTC.

This clone occurred once. The CDR3: CAISEVQGPLYEQYF. CDR3 DNA: TGTGCCATCAGTGAAGTACAGGGGCCACTCTACGAGCAGTACTTC. The chain couples TRBV10-3 to TRBJ2-7, with 7 nucleotides matching TRBD1. The length of the CDR3 is 15 residues. V dropped 3 bases and J dropped 3; count of bases not matched to a gene: 8. Germline CDR1 reads ENHRY; CDR2 reads SYGVKD.

The CDR3 here is CASSQGFPPRAFF. The DNA of the CDR3 is TGTGCCAGCAGCCAAGGTTTCCCCCCGAGAGCTTTCTTT. The chain couples TRBV14 to TRBJ1-1; D unclear. Trimming took off 1 base at V and 10 bases at J, with 13 bases between the two ends. This CDR3 comprises 13 residues. Looked up from germline, CDR1 is SGHDN and CDR2 is FVKESK.

This sequence joins TRBV15 and TRBJ2-7, with 10 bases that match TRBD2. The CDR3 covers 14 residues. Germline V lookup: CDR1 LNHNV, CDR2 YYDKDF (reference sequence). The V gene end was trimmed by 9 bases and the J gene end by 5 bases; junction bases not matched to a gene: 10. CDR3 coding DNA: TGTGCCACGACGATTAGCGGGGGGCCGGACGAGCAGTACTTC. Encoded protein: CATTISGGPDEQYF.

A remark on this clone: With a much larger clone just one base away, this may be a read error. This chain joins TRBV5-1 and TRBJ2-2, with a weak D call TRBD2 (7 bases). The length of the CDR3 is 16 residues. Germline CDR1 is SGHRS and CDR2 is YFSETQ. Trimming cost V 0 bases and J 1 base, with 10 bases left between them. The CDR3 protein is CASSLGGGGNTGELFF. The CDR3 coding sequence is TGCGCCAGCAGCTTGGGCGGGGGCGGGAACACCGGGGAGCTGTTTTTT. The whole variable domain, filled in from reference TRBV5-1 and TRBJ2-2, reads KAGVTQTPRYLIKTRGQQVTLSCSPISGHRSVSWYQQTPGQGLQFLFEYFSETQRNKGNFPGRFSGRQFSNSRSEMNVSTLELGDSALYLCASSLGGGGNTGELFFGEGSRLTVL.

This clone came up once. The genes are TRBV6-5 and TRBJ1-5; D gene unclear. Trimming removed 6 bases from V and 7 bases from J, with 10 bases in between. From germline, CDR1 is MNHEY and CDR2 SVGAGI. This CDR3 is built from 12 residues. The CDR3 nucleotides are TGTGCCAGCAGCCAGCTGGGGCAGCCCCAGCATTTT. It is translated as CASSQLGQPQHF.

V is TRBV18 and J is TRBJ2-3, with TRBD2 matching 7 bases. CDR1 is KGHSH, CDR2 LQKENI, per germline. CDR3 length: 15 amino acids. V trimming: 1 base; J trimming: 3 bases; junction bases outside the gene matches: 4. The CDR3 DNA follows: TGTGCCAGCTCACCACGAACGGGAGGTACAGATACGCAGTATTTT. Protein: CASSPRTGGTDTQYF. Full variable domain (outside the CDR3, taken from reference TRBV18 and TRBJ2-3): NAGVMQNPRHLVRRRGQEARLRCSPMKGHSHVYWYRQLPEEGLKFMVYLQKENIIDESGMPKERFSAEFPKEGPSILRIQQVVRGDSAAYFCASSPRTGGTDTQYFGPGTRLTVL.

V and J are TRBV7-9 and TRBJ2-2, with 12 bases lining up with TRBD1. The CDR3 is 15 residues long. Trimming removed 7 bases from V and 5 bases from J; junction bases left unmatched: 5. Germline V CDR1 and CDR2: SEHNR, FQNEAQ (reference sequence). This CDR3 reads CASKWGQGATGELFF. The CDR3 DNA follows: TGTGCCAGCAAATGGGGACAGGGGGCTACCGGGGAGCTGTTTTTT.

The V call is TRBV7-8, the J call TRBJ2-2; 9 bases line up with TRBD2. The CDR3 has 17 amino acids. Germline V gene lookup returns CDR1 SGHVS and CDR2 FQNEAQ. Trimming at V came to 6 bases and at J to 1 base, leaving 9 bases not matched to a gene. The CDR3 DNA sequence: TGTGCCAGCAGACTGACCCGACTAGCGGTGAACACCGGGGAGCTGTTTTTT. Its protein product is CASRLTRLAVNTGELFF.

This chain joins TRBV7-3 and TRBJ2-1, with TRBD1 as a possible D gene (5 bases). CDR1 and CDR2 (germline): SGHTA, FQGTGA. CDR3 length equals 15 residues. Deletions cut 5 bases from V and 10 bases from J, with 21 bases between. CDR3 sequence reads: CASSTRTRTPREQFF. CDR3 in DNA: TGTGCCAGCAGCACGAGGACAAGGACCCCGAGAGAGCAGTTCTTC.

The chain carries TRBV12-3 or TRBV12-4 and TRBJ1-2; D possibly corresponds to TRBD1 (6 bases). The CDR3 is 12 amino acids. V lost 4 bases to trimming and J lost 3 bases, with 6 bases between them. In DNA form, the CDR3 reads TGTGCCAGCAGTTCAGGGGACTATGGCTACACCTTC. Translating gives CASSSGDYGYTF.

The chain uses TRBV30 and TRBJ2-1, with D tentatively TRBD1 (6 bases). The ends were cut back, 7 bases at V and 3 bases at J, with 13 bases in the middle. Germline assignment: CDR1 GTSNPN and CDR2 SVGIG (reference sequence). This CDR3 contains 13 residues. CDR3 sequence (DNA): TGTGCCTCCACATTAGGGGGCTACAATGAGCAGTTCTTC. The encoded protein is CASTLGGYNEQFF.

The genes are TRBV3-1 (or the pseudogene TRBV3-2) and TRBJ1-5, with D possibly matching TRBD1 (5 bases). The CDR3 has 15 residues. V lost 0 bases and J lost 7, with 13 bases in between. The germline V gene has CDR1 LGHDT and CDR2 YNNKEL (reference sequence). CDR3 in amino acids: CASSQDLTEGQPQHF. As DNA, the CDR3 is TGTGCCAGCAGCCAAGATCTCACGGAGGGGCAGCCCCAGCATTTT.

The gene calls are TRBV28 and TRBJ2-7; 12 bases are shared with TRBD2. Unmatched junction bases numbered 11, after V lost 5 bases and J lost 9 bases. CDR3 length: 15 residues. The germline CDR1 and CDR2 sequences are MDHEN and SYDVKM. In DNA form, the CDR3 reads TGTGCCAGCAGTGTCCGACTAGCGGGAGATAAGGGGCAGTACTTC. Encoded protein: CASSVRLAGDKGQYF.

V and J are TRBV18 and TRBJ2-3; a possible D gene is TRBD2 (5 bases). V was pared by 0 bases and J by 14 bases, with 18 bases between. CDR3 length equals 14 residues. Germline lookup yields CDR1 KGHSH and CDR2 LQKENI. CDR3 residues: CASSPPRPGESLYF. The CDR3 bases are TGTGCCAGCTCACCACCGAGACCCGGGGAGAGTCTGTATTTT.

This clone was counted a few times. The genes are TRBV6-5 and TRBJ1-1; D gene unclear. Germline lookup yields CDR1 MNHEY and CDR2 SVGAGI. This CDR3 comprises 13 residues. The V gene lost 3 bases and the J gene lost 4 bases, with 9 bases spanning the gap. The chain's CDR3 is CASSYNVGTEAFF. For the CDR3, the DNA is TGTGCCAGCAGTTATAACGTGGGCACTGAAGCTTTCTTT.